This TCR beta chain was obtained from a study of beta chain features in type 1 diabetes. Study as a whole: Patients looked much like healthy donors when it came to age, gender and cell yields. Regarding the study as a whole: Researchers cautioned that cDNA sequencing could over-represent cells with high TCR expression.

Deletions cut 6 bases from V and 4 bases from J, with 7 bases between. CDR1 DFQATT and CDR2 SNEGSKA come from the germline V gene (reference sequence). CDR3 length equals 11 residues. This clone was recorded a few times. The antigen is not known. Since all of the isolated RNA was reverse transcribed, expressed TCRB transcripts were what got sequenced. Here immunoSEQ multiplex PCR was the method, and the copy in TCRdb shows in-frame clones only, minus some. Seen here are hundreds of thousands of clones, around 15% observed once, and the top ten hold roughly 0.098%. Purity exceeding 95% was reached by all sorted populations.

The chain joins TRBV20-1 to TRBJ2-1, with D hard to call. The sequenced material came from naive CD4+ T cells from blood. The TCR was taken from a man younger than 35 in good health. In DNA, the CDR3 is TGCAGTGCCGCAGGTTACAATGAGCAGTTCTTC. It is translated as CSAAGYNEQFF.